This T cell receptor beta chain was profiled in a study of cytotoxic CD8 clonotypes in ibrutinib-treated CLL. Study-level information: Partial response was seen in about 24 patients and complete response in 2; after median approximately 68 months, about 15 stayed remitted, roughly 12 progressed.

Generated by immunoSEQ multiplex PCR, the TCRdb table keeps only in-frame clones and is missing some. The sample contains 90,000 to 150,000 clones, approximately 56% of which appear only once. CDR1 is SQVTM and CDR2 is ANQGSEA in the germline V gene. The CDR3 is 14 amino acids. Between the trimmed V and J ends, which lost 1 base and 1 base, there was a span of 8 bases. The origin of this receptor is a human donor with chronic lymphocytic leukemia. The rearrangement joins TRBV29-1 to TRBJ1-3; no clear D gene. The specimen was PBMCs, collected after 24 months of ibrutinib treatment. The CDR3 sequence: CSVEVGGSGNTIYF. The DNA of the CDR3 is TGCAGCGTTGAAGTAGGTGGTTCTGGAAACACCATATATTTT.